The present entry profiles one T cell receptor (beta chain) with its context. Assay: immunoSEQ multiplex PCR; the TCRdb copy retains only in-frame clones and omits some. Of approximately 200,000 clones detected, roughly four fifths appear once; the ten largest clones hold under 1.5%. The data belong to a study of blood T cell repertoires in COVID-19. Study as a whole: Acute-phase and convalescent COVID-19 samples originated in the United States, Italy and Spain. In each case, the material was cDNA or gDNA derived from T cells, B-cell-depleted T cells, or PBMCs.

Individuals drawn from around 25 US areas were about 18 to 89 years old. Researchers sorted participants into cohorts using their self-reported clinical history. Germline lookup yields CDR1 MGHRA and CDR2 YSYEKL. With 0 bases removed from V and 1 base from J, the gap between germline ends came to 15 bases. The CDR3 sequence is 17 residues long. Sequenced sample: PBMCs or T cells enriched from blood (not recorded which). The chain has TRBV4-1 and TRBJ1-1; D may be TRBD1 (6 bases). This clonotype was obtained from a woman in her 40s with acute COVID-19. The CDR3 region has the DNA TGCGCCAGCAGCCAAGATCAAATGGGACACTGGAACACTGAAGCTTTCTTT. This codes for CASSQDQMGHWNTEAFF.